The next 3 T cell receptor beta chains were all read from a single sample in a study of Ad26.COV2.S vaccination and SARS-CoV-2 variants. Here immunoSEQ multiplex PCR was the method, and the copy in TCRdb shows in-frame clones only, minus some. Here the sample spans a few hundred thousand clones, about four fifths being singletons. Treatment meaning: some 20 received Ad26.COV2.S at low or high dose, single or two shots; about 5 received placebo; per-sample allocation not given. Sampling took place 63 days after the first vaccine or placebo injection. This specimen was peripheral blood, taken in a trial of Ad26.COV2.S vaccine versus placebo. All receptors derive from a person between 18 and 59 years old who received the Ad26.COV2.S COVID-19 vaccine or a placebo.

As regards this clone: The sample contains more than one DNA sequence encoding this CDR3. The chain joins TRBV5-4 to TRBJ1-1; D is ambiguous. CDR3 length equals 13 residues. V lost 0 bases, J lost 0 bases, and 3 bases lay in between. CDR1 is SGHNT and CDR2 is YYREEE in the germline V gene (reference sequence). CDR3 bases: TGTGCCAGCAGCTTGGTTTTGAACACTGAAGCTTTCTTT. This encodes CASSLVLNTEAFF. The full variable domain, in which reference TRBV5-4 and TRBJ1-1 provide the parts outside the CDR3, is ETGVTQSPTHLIKTRGQQVTLRCSSQSGHNTVSWYQQALGQGPQFIFQYYREEENGRGNFPPRFSGLQFPNYSSELNVNALELDDSALYLCASSLVLNTEAFFGQGTRLTVV.

The chain has TRBV9 and TRBJ2-3; maybe TRBD2 (5 bases). The germline V gene encodes CDR1 SGDLS and CDR2 YYNGEE. The CDR3 has 14 amino acids. Trimming removed 4 bases at V and 3 bases at J, with 12 bases between. For the CDR3, the DNA is TGTGCCAGCAGCCCGAGACCGGGGACAGATACGCAGTATTTT. Its translation: CASSPRPGTDTQYF. The whole variable domain, filled in from reference TRBV9 and TRBJ2-3, reads DSGVTQTPKHLITATGQRVTLRCSPRSGDLSVYWYQQSLDQGLQFLIQYYNGEERAKGNILERFSAQQFPDLHSELNLSSLELGDSALYFCASSPRPGTDTQYFGPGTRLTVL.

The chain carries TRBV15 and TRBJ1-2; 8 bases align to TRBD1. CDR1 LNHNV and CDR2 YYDKDF come from the germline V gene (reference sequence). This CDR3 is 15 amino acids long. V dropped 6 bases and J dropped 3; count of bases not matched to a gene: 9. CDR3 region: CATSPGQAGDYGYTF. The DNA for the CDR3 is TGTGCCACCAGTCCGGGACAGGCCGGAGACTATGGCTACACCTTC.